The next 22 T cell receptor beta chains were all read from a single sample in a study of T-cell memory formation after mild COVID-19. TCRdb reprocessed the 5' RACE reads with MiXCR, giving one entry per CDR3 protein. The sample consists of some 100,000 distinct CDR3 sequences, roughly 10% of them appearing once. Sequenced input: PBMCs or a T cell subset sorted from them (not recorded which). These receptors were collected from a man younger than 35 who had mild COVID-19 (a few samples of this study predate the infection). Cell type and time point are not known.

This clonotype was counted only a few times. This chain connects TRBV6-5 to TRBJ2-5; D is ambiguous. CDR1 is MNHEY and CDR2 is SVGAGI in the germline V gene. V lost 5 bases, J lost 4 bases, and 5 bases lay in between. The CDR3 covers 11 residues. The CDR3 loop is CASSRAETQYF. The CDR3 region has the DNA TGTGCCAGCAGTAGGGCAGAGACCCAGTACTTC.

The chain couples TRBV27 to TRBJ1-2; D unclear. Looked up from germline, CDR1 is MNHEY and CDR2 is SMNVEV (reference sequence). V lost 2 bases and J 8 bases, leaving 15 bases between the germline ends. CDR3 length equals 14 residues. CDR3 protein: CASSLRGPLWGYTF. CDR3 DNA: TGTGCCAGCAGTTTAAGAGGACCCCTATGGGGCTACACCTTC.

The V gene is TRBV5-1, the J gene TRBJ2-1; possible D gene TRBD1, 6 bases. The CDR3 runs 16 residues. Germline assignment: CDR1 SGHRS and CDR2 YFSETQ. Trimming took 4 bases from V and 4 from J, leaving 18 bases between them. CDR3 sequence: CASSASVGARYNEQFF. For the CDR3, the DNA is TGCGCCAGCAGCGCGTCCGTGGGGGCTCGGTACAATGAGCAGTTCTTC.

In this sample, this clonotype turned up a few times. J is TRBJ2-3 and V is TRBV27; D gene uncertain. Germline loops: CDR1 MNHEY, CDR2 SMNVEV (reference sequence). Deletions cut 3 bases from V and 5 bases from J, with 6 bases between. The CDR3 runs to 12 residues. The CDR3: CASSFFGDTQYF. The CDR3 nucleotides are TGTGCCAGCAGTTTTTTCGGAGATACGCAGTATTTT.

The table lists this clonotype with a few counts. The chain carries TRBV11-2 and TRBJ2-5; either TRBD1 or TRBD2 may fit D (7 bases each). Germline V lookup: CDR1 SGHAT, CDR2 FQNNGV. The CDR3 has 15 amino acids. V lost 4 bases to trimming and J lost 3 bases, with 15 bases between them. The CDR3: CASSWGQRGEETQYF. Here the CDR3 DNA reads TGTGCCAGCAGCTGGGGACAGCGGGGCGAAGAGACCCAGTACTTC.

V and J are TRBV5-8 and TRBJ1-2; tentatively, D is TRBD1 (5 bases). This CDR3 is 14 amino acids long. The V end lost 0 bases, the J end lost 3 bases, and 9 bases lay between the germline ends. The V gene's germline CDR1 is SGHTS and CDR2 YDEGEE. The DNA of the CDR3 is TGTGCCAGCAGCTTGGCCGGGGCCTACTATGGCTACACCTTC. Protein product: CASSLAGAYYGYTF.

This clonotype has a count of ten or more. The rearrangement joins TRBV29-1 to TRBJ1-2, with TRBD1 as a possible D gene (5 bases). The CDR3 has 15 residues. CDR1 and CDR2 from the germline V gene are SQVTM and ANQGSEA. Trimming took 7 bases from V and 4 from J, leaving 22 bases between them. CDR3 DNA sequence: TGCAGCGCCATCACCTCTCGGGACGGAGTCTATGGCTACACCTTC. Translation: CSAITSRDGVYGYTF.

This clonotype was counted only a few times. The chain couples TRBV6-2 or TRBV6-3 to TRBJ2-2; no firm D call. The ends were cut back, 2 bases at V and 5 bases at J, with 6 bases in the middle. In germline, CDR1 is MNHEY, CDR2 SVGEGT. The CDR3 length is 13 residues. The chain's CDR3 is CASSYGETGELFF. CDR3 sequence (DNA): TGTGCCAGCAGTTACGGGGAAACCGGGGAGCTGTTTTTT.

The genes are TRBV4-1 and TRBJ2-7; a weak D match, TRBD1 (6 bases). V gave up 4 bases and J gave up 3 bases, with 19 bases separating them. CDR1 MGHRA and CDR2 YSYEKL come from the germline V gene. The CDR3 runs 16 residues. The CDR3 bases are TGCGCCAGCAGCCTCTTGGTAGGACAGCAATTCTACGAGCAGTACTTC. Translation: CASSLLVGQQFYEQYF.

This clonotype has ten or more counts. The chain employs TRBV5-1 and TRBJ2-5, with D perhaps given as TRBD1 or TRBD2 (6 bases each). The V end was cut by 0 bases, the J end by 2 bases, with 11 bases between. The CDR3 length is 15 residues. The V gene's germline CDR1 is SGHRS and CDR2 YFSETQ. CDR3 sequence (DNA): TGCGCCAGCAGCTTGGAGGGGGGCCGACAAGAGACCCAGTACTTC. This encodes CASSLEGGRQETQYF.

In DNA form, the CDR3 reads TGTGCCAGCAGCTTGGTGAGTAGCGATGGCTACACCTTC. Amino acid sequence: CASSLVSSDGYTF. The gene calls are TRBV5-6 and TRBJ1-2, with D unclear. This CDR3 has 13 amino acids. V lost 0 bases to trimming and J lost 6 bases, with 9 bases between them. CDR1 is SGHDT and CDR2 is YYEEEE in the germline V gene.

Comment on this clonotype: This could be a read error, since a much larger clone is one nucleotide away. The CDR3 loop is CDSSRGFDGYTF. The CDR3 bases are TGTGACAGCAGCCGGGGTTTTGATGGCTACACCTTC. The rearrangement uses TRBV7-9 and TRBJ1-2; D remains ambiguous. The CDR3 sequence is 12 residues long. In germline, CDR1 is SEHNR, CDR2 FQNEAQ (reference sequence).

Only a few counts were recorded for this clonotype. A read error may account for a junction end that differs from germline. The chain is built from TRBV27 and TRBJ2-3, with 8 positions matching TRBD2. Germline values: CDR1 MNHEY, CDR2 SMNVEV (reference sequence). The CDR3 loop spans 14 amino acids. CDR3 DNA: TGTGCCAGCAGCTCCTACTCGGGGGGGACTGAATCGATTTTT. Translated: CASSSYSGGTESIF.

This clonotype was observed at least ten times. The rearrangement joins TRBV4-3 to TRBJ2-3, with unresolved D. The CDR3 contains 13 residues. Trimming shortened V by 1 base and J by 5 bases, and 7 bases separated the two germline ends. From germline, CDR1 is LGHNA and CDR2 YSLEER. CDR3 in DNA: TGCGCCAGCAGCCAAGGTGTTGAAGATACGCAGTATTTT. It specifies CASSQGVEDTQYF.

The CDR3 is CSAPGLAGLSTDTQYF. CDR3 nucleotide sequence: TGCAGTGCGCCTGGACTAGCGGGGCTTAGCACAGATACGCAGTATTTT. The V and J genes are TRBV20-1 and TRBJ2-3; 12 bases agree with TRBD2. This CDR3 region has 16 residues. With 6 bases clipped from V and 0 bases from J, the junction kept 7 bases outside the gene matches. Germline CDR1 reads DFQATT; CDR2 reads SNEGSKA (reference sequence).

The rearrangement links TRBV7-9 to TRBJ2-1; D is perhaps TRBD2 (7 bases). Trimming left V 0 bases short and J 6 bases short, with 12 bases between. Germline V gives CDR1 SEHNR, CDR2 FQNEAQ (reference sequence). The CDR3 spans 15 residues. The CDR3 protein is CASSLAGGPVNEQFF. The DNA for the CDR3 is TGTGCCAGCAGCTTAGCGGGGGGGCCGGTCAATGAGCAGTTCTTC. Filled out from reference TRBV7-9 and TRBJ2-1, the complete variable domain reads DTGVSQNPRHKITKRGQNVTFRCDPISEHNRLYWYRQTLGQGPEFLTYFQNEAQLEKSRLLSDRFSAERPKGSFSTLEIQRTEQGDSAMYLCASSLAGGPVNEQFFGPGTRLTVL.

This clonotype was detected only a few times. This chain connects TRBV4-1 to TRBJ2-4; TRBD1 might be the D (6 bases). V lost 1 base and J lost 0, with 13 bases in between. Germline CDR1 and CDR2: MGHRA and YSYEKL. This CDR3 contains 17 residues. For the CDR3, the DNA is TGCGCCAGCAGCCAAGTCCCCCAGGGGCTAGCCAAAAACATTCAGTACTTC. Its protein is CASSQVPQGLAKNIQYF.

The chain combines TRBV6-2 or TRBV6-3 with TRBJ2-7, with unresolved D. This CDR3 spans 10 amino acids. Per the germline V gene, CDR1 is MNHEY and CDR2 is SVGEGT. V lost 8 bases and J 2 bases, leaving 4 bases between the germline ends. In nucleotides, the CDR3 is TGTGCCAGCGGGGCCTACGAGCAGTACGTC. Its protein is CASGAYEQYV.

The chain has TRBV5-5 and TRBJ2-2, with D unresolved. Germline V CDR1 and CDR2: SGHKS, YYEKEE (reference sequence). The V end was cut by 0 bases, the J end by 3 bases, with 6 bases between. This CDR3 is built from 14 residues. The CDR3 loop reads CASSLAPYTGELFF. The CDR3 nucleotides are TGTGCCAGCAGCTTGGCTCCGTACACCGGGGAGCTGTTTTTT. Combining the CDR3 with reference TRBV5-5 and TRBJ2-2 gives the whole variable domain DAGVTQSPTHLIKTRGQQVTLRCSPISGHKSVSWYQQVLGQGPQFIFQYYEKEERGRGNFPDRFSARQFPNYSSELNVNALLLGDSALYLCASSLAPYTGELFFGEGSRLTVL.

The chain couples TRBV7-9 to TRBJ1-1; possible D gene TRBD1, 5 bases. Trimming stripped 11 bases from V and 3 bases from J, with 13 bases between. This CDR3 has 12 residues. Per germline, CDR1 SEHNR and CDR2 FQNEAQ (reference sequence). Here the CDR3 DNA reads TGTGCCGGGGCGAGGGGCCACACTGAAGCTTTCTTT. This codes for CAGARGHTEAFF.

DNA of the CDR3: TGCAGCGTTGAACATGCAACAGGGGGCTCCTACAATGAGCAGTTCTTC. Protein: CSVEHATGGSYNEQFF. This chain uses TRBV29-1 with TRBJ2-1; 8 bases are a match to TRBD1. This CDR3 spans 16 amino acids. Trimming at V came to 2 bases and at J to 0 bases, leaving 6 bases not matched to a gene. CDR1 SQVTM and CDR2 ANQGSEA come from the germline V gene.

In this sample, this clonotype turned up a few times. The V and J genes are TRBV20-1 and TRBJ2-1; 11 bases line up with TRBD2. Trimming at V came to 6 bases and at J to 14 bases, leaving 3 bases not matched to a gene. This CDR3 region has 10 residues. Per the germline V gene, CDR1 is DFQATT and CDR2 is SNEGSKA (reference sequence). The CDR3: CSAGTSGEFF. In DNA, the CDR3 is TGCAGTGCGGGGACTAGCGGAGAGTTCTTC.